The 8 T cell receptor beta chains listed next were all sequenced from one sample in a study of T cells after yellow fever vaccination. TCRdb passed the 5' RACE reads through MiXCR, listing each CDR3 protein once. The sample consists of hundreds of thousands of distinct CDR3 sequences, under 14% of them appearing once. Source: PBMCs, taken on the day of the first yellow fever vaccination. All receptors derive from a man aged 18-30 years who received the YFV17D yellow fever vaccine.

This clonotype was observed a few times. The chain has TRBV4-1 and TRBJ1-6; tentative D call: TRBD1 (5 bases). Germline V gene sequence: CDR1 MGHRA, CDR2 YSYEKL. V gave up 4 bases and J gave up 2 bases, with 24 bases separating them. The CDR3 runs to 20 residues. CDR3 nucleotide sequence: TGCGCCAGCAGCCTCCGGACGGACACTACGCAATTTCCCTATAATTCACCCCTCCACTTT. Its protein product is CASSLRTDTTQFPYNSPLHF.

This clonotype was recorded a few times. The rearrangement joins TRBV4-1 to TRBJ1-4; D is perhaps TRBD1 (6 bases). This CDR3 is 15 amino acids long. Germline loops: CDR1 MGHRA, CDR2 YSYEKL. The ends were cut back, 6 bases at V and 3 bases at J, with 14 bases in the middle. The CDR3, as DNA: TGCGCCAGCAGGACACAGGGAGGTGCTAATGAAAAACTGTTTTTT. It yields the protein CASRTQGGANEKLFF.

There are many counts of this clonotype. V and J are TRBV5-1 and TRBJ1-1; 7 bases agree with TRBD1. Germline lookup yields CDR1 SGHRS and CDR2 YFSETQ. The ends lost 3 bases at V and 4 bases at J; junction bases unmatched: 9. The CDR3 runs 15 residues. The CDR3 coding sequence is TGCGCCAGCAGCTCCCAATCGACAGGGCCCACTGAAGCTTTCTTT. This translates into CASSSQSTGPTEAFF.

V usage is TRBV20-1 and J usage is TRBJ1-1; the D is unclear. This CDR3 is built from 13 residues. In germline, CDR1 is DFQATT, CDR2 SNEGSKA (reference sequence). V was clipped by 3 bases and J by 1 base, with 9 bases between them. The DNA for the CDR3 is TGCAGTGCTAGTCCACGGGCGAACACTGAAGCTTTCTTT. This gives the protein CSASPRANTEAFF.

This clonotype was seen more than once but under ten times. This chain uses TRBV3-1 with TRBJ1-5, with no clear D. CDR3 length equals 14 residues. V was trimmed by 2 bases and J by 6 bases, leaving 11 bases between them. In germline, CDR1 is LGHDT, CDR2 YNNKEL (reference sequence). The CDR3 loop is CASSQSRGGQPQHF. DNA for the CDR3: TGTGCCAGCAGCCAATCCCGAGGAGGTCAGCCCCAGCATTTT.

This clonotype has a handful of counts. The chain uses TRBV4-3 and TRBJ2-1; TRBD2 might be the D (6 bases). V lost 4 bases and J lost 6, with 13 bases in between. CDR1 LGHNA and CDR2 YSLEER come from the germline V gene. This CDR3 is 14 amino acids long. The CDR3 bases are TGCGCCAGCAGCCGAGCCGACGGGGGCAATGAGCAGTTCTTC. Amino acid sequence: CASSRADGGNEQFF.

The genes are TRBV20-1 and TRBJ1-5; D may be TRBD1 (5 bases). The CDR3 sequence is 15 residues long. CDR1 and CDR2 from the germline V gene are DFQATT and SNEGSKA (reference sequence). Trimming took 6 bases from V and 4 from J, leaving 19 bases between them. Written as DNA, the CDR3 is TGCAGTGCGACCGGGGTGGGGCGAGGTAATCAGCCCCAGCATTTT. Encoded protein: CSATGVGRGNQPQHF.

This clonotype was seen only a few times. The rearrangement links TRBV2 to TRBJ1-2; 7 positions match TRBD1. Germline-derived CDR1 and CDR2 are SNHLY and FYNNEI. With 4 bases clipped from V and 7 bases from J, the junction kept 12 bases outside the gene matches. This CDR3 is 15 amino acids long. The CDR3 DNA reads as TGTGCCAGCAGTGGATATACAGGGGAAGGGTCTGGCTACACCTTC. Protein product: CASSGYTGEGSGYTF.